Given below is one T cell receptor (beta chain) in context. Antigen specificity is unknown. This sample was taken from a study of shared clonotypes between healthy human individuals. Findings and limits, study-wide: Blood alone was sampled, and tissue repertoires likely differ. Among a few donors, approximately 4.6% of naive CD4 clonotypes were found in common.

Only in-frame clones appear in the TCRdb table, and some are missing; sequencing was by immunoSEQ multiplex PCR. This sample has approximately 2,000,000 clones, with just over 90% found just once. CD45RO-negative CD8 cells positively selected for CCR7 made up the naive population, which excluded terminally differentiated effector memory CD45RA+ cells. The sequence derives from a man between 18 and 29 years old in good health. Some clones in this sample may be carry-over from other donors' samples. Specimen: naive CD8+ T cells from PBMCs.

In DNA form, the CDR3 reads TGCGCCAGCAGCCACCCCAAGGATACGCAGTATTTT. Its protein product is CASSHPKDTQYF. The rearrangement links TRBV5-1 to TRBJ2-3, with D unresolved. V was shortened by 4 bases and J by 6 bases, with 9 bases between the two germline ends. CDR1 and CDR2 from the germline V gene are SGHRS and YFSETQ. This CDR3 comprises 12 residues.